The 11 T cell receptor beta chains reported below all come from one sample, sequenced in a study of blood T cell repertoires in COVID-19. The protocol was immunoSEQ multiplex PCR, while the TCRdb copy is restricted to in-frame clones and leaves out a portion. This sample carries 90,000 to 100,000 clones, over 80% of them seen once, and the ten largest clones take roughly 2.1%. The sample was peripheral blood. The receptors were gathered from an older man with active or convalescent COVID-19.

The count of this clone is one. The J gene is TRBJ2-5, the V gene TRBV21-1; TRBD1 reflects the table's D call only, with no check against the DNA. TRBV21-1 is a known pseudogene. This CDR3 contains 14 residues. CDR3 DNA sequence: TGTGCCAACGAACACCGGGACATCCAAGAGACCCAGTACTTC. Encoded protein: CANEHRDIQETQYF.

This clone has ten or more counts. V gene TRBV2 combines with J gene TRBJ2-7; weak D call: TRBD2 (5 bases). The CDR3 extends over 15 amino acids. From germline, CDR1 is SNHLY and CDR2 FYNNEI. V gave up 6 bases and J gave up 3 bases, with 18 bases separating them. This chain's CDR3 is CASRLASAGNYEQYF. CDR3 DNA sequence: TGTGCCAGCAGGCTTGCCTCGGCGGGTAACTACGAGCAGTACTTC.

This chain joins TRBV7-3 and TRBJ2-3; no firm D call. The V end lost 6 bases, the J end lost 0 bases, and 10 bases lay between the germline ends. From germline, CDR1 is SGHTA and CDR2 FQGTGA. This CDR3 is 14 amino acids long. The CDR3 protein is CASSIGFSTDTQYF. The CDR3 region has the DNA TGTGCCAGCAGTATCGGGTTTAGCACAGATACGCAGTATTTT. Full variable domain (remainder filled in from reference TRBV7-3 and TRBJ2-3): GAGVSQTPSNKVTEKGKYVELRCDPISGHTALYWYRQSLGQGPEFLIYFQGTGAADDSGLPNDRFFAVRPEGSVSTLKIQRTERGDSAVYLCASSIGFSTDTQYFGPGTRLTVL.

V usage is TRBV15 and J usage is TRBJ2-1; no reliable D call. The CDR3 length is 15 residues. Trimming left V 8 bases short and J 0 bases short, with 14 bases between. Germline V gives CDR1 LNHNV, CDR2 YYDKDF (reference sequence). The CDR3 is CATSPGWSSYNEQFF. CDR3 bases: TGTGCCACCTCCCCCGGGTGGAGCTCCTACAATGAGCAGTTCTTC.

This clone is a singleton in its sample. This chain connects TRBV10-3 to TRBJ2-5; 8 bases are a match to TRBD2. CDR1 is ENHRY and CDR2 is SYGVKD in the germline V gene. The CDR3 totals 15 residues. Unmatched junction bases numbered 6, after V lost 6 bases and J lost 0 bases. CDR3 protein: CAISWSSGYQETQYF. In DNA form, the CDR3 reads TGTGCCATCAGCTGGTCTAGCGGGTACCAAGAGACCCAGTACTTC.

The CDR3 region is CASSTGFGGSPLHF. In DNA, the CDR3 is TGTGCCAGCAGCACCGGTTTCGGAGGTTCACCCCTCCACTTT. The gene calls are TRBV5-4 and TRBJ1-6; D is undetermined. Per germline, CDR1 SGHNT and CDR2 YYREEE (reference sequence). The CDR3 covers 14 residues. Trimming took off 4 bases at V and 9 bases at J, with 14 bases between the two ends.

The V gene is TRBV29-1, the J gene TRBJ1-2; the match to TRBD1 covers 7 bases. The CDR3 sequence is 13 residues long. Germline trimming cut 6 bases from V and 3 bases from J; bases unmatched to any gene: 7. CDR1 is SQVTM, CDR2 ANQGSEA, per germline. CDR3 sequence: CSVATGIDYGYTF. CDR3 nucleotides: TGCAGCGTCGCGACAGGGATCGACTATGGCTACACCTTC.

The chain couples TRBV9 to TRBJ2-2; 13 nucleotides match TRBD2. V was clipped by 4 bases and J by 5 bases; unmatched bases: 5. CDR3 length: 16 amino acids. Germline V gene data show CDR1 as SGDLS and CDR2 as YYNGEE. The CDR3 is CASSTGTSGATGELFF. The DNA of the CDR3 is TGTGCCAGCAGCACAGGGACTAGCGGGGCAACCGGGGAGCTGTTTTTT.

This chain links TRBV3-1 (or the pseudogene TRBV3-2) with TRBJ2-1, with no clear D. V was pared by 7 bases and J by 7 bases, with 8 bases between. CDR1 and CDR2 (germline): LGHDT, YNNKEL (reference sequence). This CDR3 region has 11 residues. CDR3 loop: CASTAGNEQFF. CDR3 nucleotides: TGTGCCAGCACCGCCGGGAATGAGCAGTTCTTC.

The rearrangement joins TRBV28 to TRBJ1-2; D unresolved. The CDR3 contains 12 residues. Trimming stripped 7 bases from V and 8 bases from J, with 14 bases between. In germline, CDR1 is MDHEN, CDR2 SYDVKM. This CDR3 reads CASNGGIHGYTF. CDR3 bases: TGTGCCAGCAACGGCGGGATTCACGGCTACACCTTC.

The chain recombines TRBV16 with TRBJ1-2; D perhaps matches TRBD1 (5 bases). CDR1 and CDR2 (germline): KGHSY, FQNENV. The CDR3 is 14 residues long. Between the trimmed V and J ends, which lost 4 bases and 3 bases, there was a span of 12 bases. CDR3 protein: CASSRRGIDYGYTF. DNA of the CDR3: TGTGCCAGCAGCCGTCGGGGGATCGACTATGGCTACACCTTC.